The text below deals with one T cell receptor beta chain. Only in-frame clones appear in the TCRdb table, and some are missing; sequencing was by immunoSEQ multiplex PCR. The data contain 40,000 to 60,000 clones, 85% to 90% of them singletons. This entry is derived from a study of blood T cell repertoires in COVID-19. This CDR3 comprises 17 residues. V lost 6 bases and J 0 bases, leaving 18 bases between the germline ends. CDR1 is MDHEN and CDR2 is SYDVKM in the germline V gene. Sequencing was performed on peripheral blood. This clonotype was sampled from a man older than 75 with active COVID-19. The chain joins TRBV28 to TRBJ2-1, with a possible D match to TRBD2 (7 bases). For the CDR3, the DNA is TGTGCCAGCAGGCCCGACTCGGCGGGGGCCTCCTACAATGAGCAGTTCTTC. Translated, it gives CASRPDSAGASYNEQFF.